This T cell receptor (beta chain) was recorded in a study of PD-1 blockade in classical Hodgkin lymphoma. Whole-study results and caveats: The study reported lower baseline TCR diversity in newly diagnosed patients than in healthy donors. At C4D1, TCR diversity had climbed significantly for CD4+ cells, though not for CD8+ cells.

CDR1 MNHEY and CDR2 SVGAGI come from the germline V gene. The J segment lost 4 bases and the V segment lost 7 bases, leaving 6 bases of the junction unmatched. This CDR3 comprises 14 residues. Each patient relapsed following autologous stem cell transplantation, and prior brentuximab vedotin exposure differed. Best responses included complete response and partial response; otherwise, the best response was progressive disease. This clone was counted between two and nine times. Its antigen is unidentified. Data came from immunoSEQ multiplex PCR; TCRdb stores just in-frame clones and leaves some out. The data show 35,000 or so clones, approximately 69% seen once.

V usage is TRBV6-5 and J usage is TRBJ2-5; 10 bases map to TRBD1. The origin of this receptor is a human donor with classical Hodgkin lymphoma. Here the sequenced sample was peripheral blood mononuclear cells (PBMCs), taken before the second cycle of nivolumab. The CDR3: CASTDRGRIETQYF. The CDR3 DNA follows: TGTGCCAGCACCGACAGGGGGCGTATAGAGACCCAGTACTTC.